This T cell receptor beta chain came from a study of shared clonotypes between healthy human individuals. Assay: immunoSEQ multiplex PCR; the TCRdb copy retains only in-frame clones and omits some. Counted here are about 1 million clones, around 76% occurring once; the ten biggest clones make up 1.2% to 1.5%. With respect to this clone: The antigen remains unidentified.

There were only Caucasian adults among the donors, and all lived in Nashville, Tennessee. Study results and limitations: Clonotype sharing across donors was expected to vary with sequencing depth.

The CDR3 has 17 residues. With 0 bases removed from V and 2 bases from J, the gap between germline ends came to 14 bases. Germline values: CDR1 KGHSH, CDR2 LQKENI. Sequencing was carried out using memory CD4+ T cells sorted from blood. The sample's subset: CD45RA-negative fraction. The receptor was derived from a young man in good health. The chain is built from TRBV18 and TRBJ2-1; perhaps TRBD1 as D (6 bases). The CDR3 here is CASSPPRGSSPYNEQFF. The CDR3 region has the DNA TGTGCCAGCTCACCACCAAGGGGGAGCTCGCCCTACAATGAGCAGTTCTTC.